The 17 T cell receptor beta chains in this list originate from one sample, sequenced in a study of blood T cell repertoires in COVID-19. Profiled with immunoSEQ multiplex PCR; TCRdb holds only in-frame clones, not every one. The sample consists of approximately 270,000 clones, about 80% of them appearing once. Sequencing was carried out using peripheral blood. The receptors here all came from an older man with acute or convalescent COVID-19.

This CDR3 is CASSLRGLAGVLNANTGELFF. The CDR3 nucleotides read TGCGCCAGCAGCTTAAGAGGACTAGCGGGAGTCCTTAACGCGAACACCGGGGAGCTGTTTTTT. The chain employs TRBV5-1 and TRBJ2-2; 13 bases map to TRBD2. CDR1 is SGHRS and CDR2 is YFSETQ in the germline V gene. The CDR3 has 21 amino acids. Losses at the gene ends were 2 bases for V and 0 bases for J; bases not matched to a gene: 13.

This clone occurred once. The chain recombines TRBV6-5 with TRBJ2-7; TRBD1 matches 7 bases. This CDR3 region has 13 residues. J lost 6 bases, V lost 5 bases, and 7 bases had no gene match. Germline assignment: CDR1 MNHEY and CDR2 SVGAGI. This CDR3 is CASSRDRGTEQYF. CDR3 coding DNA: TGTGCCAGCAGTCGGGACAGAGGGACCGAGCAGTACTTC.

The CDR3 region is CASSQDPSSYEQYF. As DNA, the CDR3 is TGTGCCAGCAGCCAAGATCCGAGTTCCTACGAGCAGTACTTC. The chain employs TRBV14 and TRBJ2-7; D gene ambiguous. CDR3 length: 14 amino acids. Between the trimmed V and J ends, which lost 0 bases and 1 base, there was a span of 7 bases. Per the germline V gene, CDR1 is SGHDN and CDR2 is FVKESK.

This clone was seen more than once but under ten times. This CDR3 reads CSAPQSHSIYF. In DNA, the CDR3 is TGCAGTGCTCCCCAGTCCCATTCCATATATTTT. The chain uses TRBV20-1 and TRBJ1-3; D is unclear. Trimming took 5 bases from V and 11 from J, leaving 13 bases between them. The germline CDR1 and CDR2 sequences are DFQATT and SNEGSKA (reference sequence). This CDR3 region has 11 residues.

J is TRBJ1-1 and V is TRBV27; D is uncertain. Trimming removed 6 bases from V and 4 bases from J, with 12 bases in between. Germline V lookup: CDR1 MNHEY, CDR2 SMNVEV (reference sequence). This CDR3 contains 13 residues. The chain's CDR3 is CASRRGRATEAFF. CDR3 bases: TGTGCCAGCAGAAGAGGGAGAGCCACTGAAGCTTTCTTT.

The chain uses TRBV28 and TRBJ1-1; D remains ambiguous. The CDR3 contains 13 residues. Trimming left V 2 bases short and J 10 bases short, with 14 bases between. Germline values: CDR1 MDHEN, CDR2 SYDVKM. The CDR3 DNA sequence: TGTGCCAGCAGTTTAATGGGAGGTACGGGAGCTTTCTTT. This translates into CASSLMGGTGAFF.

This clone is a singleton in its sample. The chain links TRBV2 to TRBJ2-7, with D uncertain. This CDR3 has 14 amino acids. Germline V gives CDR1 SNHLY, CDR2 FYNNEI. V shed 7 bases and J shed 2 bases, with 15 bases lying between them. CDR3 sequence reads: CASTDTTRPYEQYF. The CDR3 bases are TGTGCCAGCACTGATACGACAAGACCCTACGAGCAGTACTTC.

This clone was seen just once. The rearrangement uses TRBV5-4 and TRBJ1-3; D gene uncertain. The CDR3 runs 12 residues. CDR1 SGHNT and CDR2 YYREEE come from the germline V gene (reference sequence). V lost 2 bases and J lost 4, with 4 bases in between. The CDR3 sequence: CASSLSGNTIYF. The CDR3 DNA reads as TGTGCCAGCAGCTTATCGGGAAACACCATATATTTT.

The chain carries TRBV7-9 and TRBJ2-7; TRBD2 matches at 8 bases. CDR1 SEHNR and CDR2 FQNEAQ come from the germline V gene (reference sequence). There are 15 residues in the CDR3. Losses at the gene ends were 5 bases for V and 0 bases for J; bases not matched to a gene: 6. As DNA, the CDR3 is TGTGCCAGCAGCCCCGGGGGGGCCCTCTCCTACGAGCAGTACTTC. Translation: CASSPGGALSYEQYF.

The chain links TRBV7-2 to TRBJ1-1, with D possibly matching TRBD1 (5 bases). Looked up from germline, CDR1 is SGHTA and CDR2 is FQGNSA. Trimming pared 1 base from V and 6 bases from J, leaving 15 bases between. The CDR3 contains 15 residues. As DNA, the CDR3 is TGTGCCAGCAGCTTAGGGGGCAGGGACTCGTCTGAAGCTTTCTTT. This translates into CASSLGGRDSSEAFF. Complete variable domain (other parts from reference TRBV7-2 and TRBJ1-1): GAGVSQSPSNKVTEKGKDVELRCDPISGHTALYWYRQSLGQGLEFLIYFQGNSAPDKSGLPSDRFSAERTGGSVSTLTIQRTQQEDSAVYLCASSLGGRDSSEAFFGQGTRLTVV.

The sample holds one count of this clone. At one end the junction does not follow the germline gene, possibly because of a read error. V is TRBV6-1 and J is TRBJ1-4, with D unclear. The CDR3 runs 13 residues. Germline V CDR1 and CDR2: MNHNS, SASEGT. The CDR3 region has the DNA TGTGCCAGCAGTGAATGGAGAGTGACGTATCAAATTTTT. This translates into CASSEWRVTYQIF.

The chain employs TRBV24-1 and TRBJ2-1; D may be TRBD1 (6 bases). Looked up from germline, CDR1 is KGHDR and CDR2 is SFDVKD. The CDR3 is made up of 19 amino acids. V lost 4 bases and J 0 bases, leaving 21 bases between the germline ends. CDR3 protein: CATSDSTLRGQSSYNEQFF. CDR3 DNA: TGTGCCACCAGTGACTCGACCCTCCGTGGACAGAGCTCCTACAATGAGCAGTTCTTC.

The rearrangement joins TRBV7-6 to TRBJ1-3; tentatively, D is TRBD1 (5 bases). The length of the CDR3 is 16 residues. The germline V and J ends were trimmed by 3 bases and 0 bases, with 12 bases remaining between them. Germline V gene sequence: CDR1 SGHVS, CDR2 FNYEAQ. The CDR3 bases are TGTGCCAGCAGCTTGCAGGGTTATCGCTCTGGAAACACCATATATTTT. It specifies CASSLQGYRSGNTIYF. The variable domain in full, with the rest retrieved from reference TRBV7-6 and TRBJ1-3, is GAGVSQSPRYKVTKRGQDVALRCDPISGHVSLYWYRQALGQGPEFLTYFNYEAQQDKSGLPNDRFSAERPEGSISTLTIQRTEQRDSAMYRCASSLQGYRSGNTIYFGEGSWLTVV.

V usage is TRBV7-9 and J usage is TRBJ1-3; D is unresolved. Germline V lookup: CDR1 SEHNR, CDR2 FQNEAQ (reference sequence). The germline V and J ends were trimmed by 5 bases and 3 bases, with 5 bases remaining between them. This CDR3 has 12 residues. CDR3 sequence reads: CASSLSGNTIYF. CDR3 sequence (DNA): TGTGCCAGCAGCCTCAGTGGAAACACCATATATTTT. Drawing the rest from reference TRBV7-9 and TRBJ1-3, the complete variable domain is DTGVSQNPRHKITKRGQNVTFRCDPISEHNRLYWYRQTLGQGPEFLTYFQNEAQLEKSRLLSDRFSAERPKGSFSTLEIQRTEQGDSAMYLCASSLSGNTIYFGEGSWLTVV.

This rearrangement joins TRBV18 to TRBJ1-1, with no clear D. The germline V gene encodes CDR1 KGHSH and CDR2 LQKENI. V lost 6 bases and J 5 bases, leaving 10 bases between the germline ends. This CDR3 is 12 amino acids long. CDR3 DNA sequence: TGTGCCAGCTCCCAGGTTGGGACTGAAGCTTTCTTT. This encodes CASSQVGTEAFF.

The CDR3 DNA follows: TGTGCCAGCAGCTCCTCAGGACAGGGTATCAATCAGCCCCAGCATTTT. It is translated as CASSSSGQGINQPQHF. The V and J genes are TRBV3-1 (or the pseudogene TRBV3-2) and TRBJ1-5, with 8 nucleotides matching TRBD1. Per the germline V gene, CDR1 is LGHDT and CDR2 is YNNKEL (reference sequence). The V and J ends lost 5 bases and 3 bases, in that order; junction bases with no gene match: 9. There are 16 residues in the CDR3.

The chain carries TRBV6-4 and TRBJ1-2; 8 bases line up with TRBD1. Unmatched junction bases numbered 10, after V lost 7 bases and J lost 0 bases. This CDR3 region has 16 residues. The germline V gene has CDR1 MRHNA and CDR2 SNTAGT. The CDR3 sequence: CASIHSPGQANYGYTF. The CDR3 DNA follows: TGTGCCAGCATCCATTCCCCGGGACAGGCTAACTATGGCTACACCTTC.